A single T cell receptor (beta chain) is shown here with its context. Its antigen remains unknown. V lost 2 bases to trimming and J lost 5 bases, with 7 bases between them. Germline V gene data show CDR1 as KGHSH and CDR2 as LQKENI. CDR3 length equals 12 residues. Measured with immunoSEQ multiplex PCR; TCRdb has only the in-frame clones, and not every one. This sample yields about 130,000 clones, of which over 75% are seen a single time; 0.9% to 1.2% belongs to the top ten. The data were obtained in a study of OX40 agonist ivuxolimab in advanced cancers. As for the study in general: Ivuxolimab doses were 0.01, 0.1, 0.3, 1.5, 3 or 10 mg/kg every 2 weeks. Previous treatment with anti-PD-1, anti-PD-L1 or anti-CTLA-4 therapy was allowed; roughly 40% had received some.

Study results and caveats: The 0.1-3.0 mg/kg partial responders had among the lowest clonal expansion. Clonal expansion by week 6 occurred in CD4+ and CD8+ blood T cells (at 0.1 to 3.0 mg/kg).

The chain recombines TRBV18 with TRBJ2-7, with D unclear. Specimen: CD4+ or CD8+ T cells sorted from blood, collected in a trial of the OX40 agonist ivuxolimab. The TCR sequence derives from an adult with an advanced solid tumor such as melanoma, head and neck, liver or kidney cancer. CDR3 DNA: TGTGCCAGCTCACCAGGGGTAGACGAGCAGTACTTC. Translating it yields CASSPGVDEQYF.